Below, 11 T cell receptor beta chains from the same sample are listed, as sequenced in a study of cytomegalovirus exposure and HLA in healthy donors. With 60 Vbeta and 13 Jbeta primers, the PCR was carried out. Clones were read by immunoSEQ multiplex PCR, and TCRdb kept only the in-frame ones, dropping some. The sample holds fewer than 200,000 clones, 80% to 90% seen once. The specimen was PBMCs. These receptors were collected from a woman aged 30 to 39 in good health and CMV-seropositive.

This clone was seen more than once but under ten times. The CDR3 protein is CASSQTRRGLDGELFF. DNA for the CDR3: TGTGCCAGCAGCCAGACCAGAAGGGGGCTCGACGGGGAGCTGTTTTTT. The rearrangement uses TRBV7-8 and TRBJ2-2; 7 nucleotides line up with TRBD1. The CDR3 length is 16 residues. The J segment lost 7 bases and the V segment lost 5 bases, leaving 13 bases of the junction unmatched. Germline V CDR1 and CDR2: SGHVS, FQNEAQ.

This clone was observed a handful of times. The CDR3 DNA reads as TGTGCCAGCAGTTTAGGGACAGGGTTCTATAATTCACCCCTCCACTTT. This gives the protein CASSLGTGFYNSPLHF. The J gene is TRBJ1-6, the V gene TRBV6-6; 9 bases match TRBD1. This CDR3 has 16 amino acids. Per the germline V gene, CDR1 is MNHNY and CDR2 is SVGAGI (reference sequence). Trimming removed 4 bases from V and 3 bases from J; junction bases left unmatched: 4.

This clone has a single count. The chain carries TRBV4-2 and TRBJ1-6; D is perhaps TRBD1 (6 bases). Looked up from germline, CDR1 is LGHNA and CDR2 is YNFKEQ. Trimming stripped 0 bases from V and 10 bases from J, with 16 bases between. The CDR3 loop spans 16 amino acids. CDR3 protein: CASSQDLAGDGSPLHF. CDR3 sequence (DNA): TGTGCCAGCAGCCAAGATTTAGCAGGGGATGGCTCACCCCTCCACTTT.

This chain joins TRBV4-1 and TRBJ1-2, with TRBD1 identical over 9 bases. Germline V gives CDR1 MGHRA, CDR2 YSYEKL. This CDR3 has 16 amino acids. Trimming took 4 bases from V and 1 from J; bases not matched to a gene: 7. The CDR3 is CASSPGGQGFNYGYTF. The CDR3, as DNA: TGCGCCAGCAGCCCGGGGGGACAGGGTTTTAACTATGGCTACACCTTC.

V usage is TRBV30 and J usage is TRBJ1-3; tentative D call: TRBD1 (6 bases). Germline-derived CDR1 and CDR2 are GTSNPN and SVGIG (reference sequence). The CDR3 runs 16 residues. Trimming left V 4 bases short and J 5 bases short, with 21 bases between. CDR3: CAWNHPGQSPRNTIYF. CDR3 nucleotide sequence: TGTGCCTGGAACCACCCGGGACAATCCCCCAGAAACACCATATATTTT. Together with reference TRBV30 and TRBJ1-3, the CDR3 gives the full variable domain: SQTIHQWPATLVQPVGSPLSLECTVEGTSNPNLYWYRQAAGRGLQLLFYSVGIGQISSEVPQNLSASRPQDRQFILSSKKLLLSDSGFYLCAWNHPGQSPRNTIYFGEGSWLTVV.

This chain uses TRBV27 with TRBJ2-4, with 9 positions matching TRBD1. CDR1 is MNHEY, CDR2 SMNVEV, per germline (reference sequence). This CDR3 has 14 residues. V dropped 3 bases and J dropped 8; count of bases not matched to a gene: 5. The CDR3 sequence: CASSLGQGGDIQYF. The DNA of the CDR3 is TGTGCCAGCAGTTTGGGACAGGGAGGGGACATTCAGTACTTC.

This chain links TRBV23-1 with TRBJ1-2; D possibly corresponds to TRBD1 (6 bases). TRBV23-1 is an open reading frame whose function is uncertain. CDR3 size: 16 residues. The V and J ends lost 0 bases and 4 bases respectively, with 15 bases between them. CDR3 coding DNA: TGCGCCAGCAGTCAATCGTACGGGGGGCATCGCTATGGCTACACCTTC. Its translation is CASSQSYGGHRYGYTF.

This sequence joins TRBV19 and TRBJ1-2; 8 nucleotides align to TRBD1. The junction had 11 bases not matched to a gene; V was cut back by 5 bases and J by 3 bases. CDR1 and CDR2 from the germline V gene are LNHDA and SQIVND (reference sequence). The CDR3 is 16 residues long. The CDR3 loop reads CASSGQQGGAYYGYTF. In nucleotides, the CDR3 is TGTGCCAGTAGTGGACAACAGGGGGGAGCTTACTATGGCTACACCTTC.

The CDR3 region is CASSLQGGFNEQFF. The CDR3 DNA is TGTGCCAGCAGCTTACAGGGGGGATTCAATGAGCAGTTCTTC. The chain carries TRBV7-2 and TRBJ2-1, with D perhaps matching TRBD1 (7 bases). Germline V CDR1 and CDR2: SGHTA, FQGNSA. V was pared by 2 bases and J by 6 bases, with 11 bases between. The CDR3 spans 14 residues.

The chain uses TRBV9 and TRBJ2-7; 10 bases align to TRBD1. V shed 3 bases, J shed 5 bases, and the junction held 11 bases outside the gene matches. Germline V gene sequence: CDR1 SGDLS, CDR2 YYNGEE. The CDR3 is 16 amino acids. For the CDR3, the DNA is TGTGCCAGCAGCGCGGCCGGGACAGGGGTAGAGGACGAGCAGTACTTC. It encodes CASSAAGTGVEDEQYF.

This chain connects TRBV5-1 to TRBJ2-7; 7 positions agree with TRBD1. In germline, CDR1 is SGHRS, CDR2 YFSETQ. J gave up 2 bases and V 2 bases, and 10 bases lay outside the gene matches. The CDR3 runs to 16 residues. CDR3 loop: CASSFSPGQLAYEQYF. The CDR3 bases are TGCGCCAGCAGCTTCTCACCGGGACAGCTAGCCTACGAGCAGTACTTC.